A single sample gave rise to the 3 T cell receptor beta chains below, sequenced in a study of blood T cell repertoires in COVID-19. Clones were read by immunoSEQ multiplex PCR, and TCRdb kept only the in-frame ones, dropping some. The data hold fewer than 150,000 clones, with roughly nine tenths observed a single time. Sequenced material: peripheral blood. These receptors all come from an older man who had recovered from COVID-19.

In nucleotides, the CDR3 is TGTGCCAGCAGCTTGGCAGAGGGTTTCACCGGGGAGCTGTTTTTT. Amino acid sequence: CASSLAEGFTGELFF. The chain uses TRBV5-4 and TRBJ2-2; tentatively, D is TRBD2 (5 bases). The CDR3 is made up of 15 amino acids. Trimming stripped 0 bases from V and 4 bases from J, with 10 bases between. CDR1 is SGHNT and CDR2 is YYREEE in the germline V gene (reference sequence).

The chain joins TRBV4-1 to TRBJ2-7, with 7 bases identical to TRBD1. Germline lookup yields CDR1 MGHRA and CDR2 YSYEKL. The V and J ends lost 2 bases and 2 bases, in that order; junction bases with no gene match: 12. This CDR3 is built from 17 residues. This CDR3 reads CASSQMSGTVFAYEQYF. CDR3 bases: TGCGCCAGCAGCCAAATGTCCGGGACAGTTTTTGCCTACGAGCAGTACTTC.

CDR3 protein: CASSSERGVDYNEQFF. For the CDR3, the DNA is TGTGCCAGCAGCTCCGAGCGGGGGGTGGACTACAATGAGCAGTTCTTC. The V call is TRBV7-3, the J call TRBJ2-1; the match to TRBD2 covers 9 bases. J was trimmed by 3 bases and V by 4 bases; bases with no gene match: 7. CDR3 size: 16 residues. Germline V lookup: CDR1 SGHTA, CDR2 FQGTGA.